This record concerns one TCR beta chain sequence. The data are from a study of blood T cell repertoires in COVID-19. Germline trimming cut 5 bases from V and 8 bases from J; bases unmatched to any gene: 6. The CDR3 consists of 13 residues. Germline-derived CDR1 and CDR2 are SGHAT and FQDESV (reference sequence). Per the original data handling: Estimates of nucleated cell counts were drawn from the amplification of reference gene primers. Profiled with immunoSEQ multiplex PCR; TCRdb holds only in-frame clones, not every one. V and J calls and clone size are as listed in that table; D and trimming were resolved from the DNA. The table has 280,000 or so clones, around nine tenths seen once. Ages ranged from about 18 to 89 years, with residence in approximately 23 US areas. Cohort placement rested on clinical history that participants reported themselves. Two negative PCRs, clearance, or symptom resolution characterized the recovered Cohort 3 donors.

This TCR was recovered from a woman in her thirties or forties who had recovered from COVID-19. The gene calls are TRBV11-1 and TRBJ1-2; 9 bases are a match to TRBD1. Material: PBMCs or T cells enriched from blood (not recorded which). CDR3 sequence: CASSHRGRDGYTF. The DNA for the CDR3 is TGTGCCAGCAGCCACAGGGGGCGGGACGGCTACACCTTC.